This T cell receptor beta chain appears in the sequencing data of a study of T cell clones after liver transplantation. Study as a whole: Subjects received no induction therapy and standard immunosuppression until randomization at 12-24 months post-transplant. Blood was drawn pre-transplant, before withdrawal, and after full or failed withdrawal. Findings of the study overall: Graft donor-reactive T cells possibly entered the graft instead of undergoing deletion. Low donor cell numbers restricted donor-reactive repertoire measurement in a couple of subjects.

Comments on this clone: Antigen specificity is unknown. A read error may account for a junction end that differs from germline.

Germline values: CDR1 SGHDN, CDR2 FVKESK. CDR3 length: 13 residues. The assay was immunoSEQ multiplex PCR, and TCRdb's table has in-frame clones only and misses some. This table has around 110,000 clones, less than 95% appearing once. V gene TRBV14 combines with J gene TRBJ2-5, with D possibly called TRBD1 or TRBD2 (7 bases each). The clonotype comes from a human patient who received a liver transplant. The T cells may partly be graft donor cells. This specimen was CD4+ T cells from blood, taken 12 months after liver transplant. In DNA form, the CDR3 reads TGTGCCAGCAGCCCCTCAGGGGGGGAGATCCAGTACTTC. Protein product: CASSPSGGEIQYF.